This is a list of T cell receptor beta chains from one sample in a study of cytomegalovirus exposure and HLA in healthy donors. Data came from immunoSEQ multiplex PCR; TCRdb stores just in-frame clones and leaves some out. Among some 200,000 clones listed, over 75% were seen once. The material sequenced was PBMCs. All receptors come from a woman between 25 and 40 years old in good health and CMV-seronegative. The CDR3 runs from the conserved cysteine through the conserved F or W. Each record gives: D gene, V gene, clone size, J gene, CDR3 protein, CDR3 DNA. D genes are given only for firm matches. Rows may omit the clone size; those that give it use once, few, many or a size class.

D: TRBD2; V: TRBV5-1; size: -; J: TRBJ2-3; CDR3: CASSGGLAGFADTQYF; DNA: TGCGCCAGCAGCGGGGGACTAGCGGGATTCGCAGATACGCAGTATTTT
D: TRBD1; V: TRBV14; size: -; J: TRBJ1-2; CDR3: CASEQGGGELGYTF; DNA: TGTGCCAGCGAACAAGGAGGGGGCGAACTTGGCTACACCTTC
D: -; V: TRBV7-9; size: -; J: TRBJ1-1; CDR3: CASSRQTVMNTEAFF; DNA: TGTGCCAGCAGCCGTCAGACAGTCATGAACACTGAAGCTTTCTTT
D: -; V: TRBV6-5; size: -; J: TRBJ1-2; CDR3: CASSYSGRGVYYTF; DNA: TGTGCCAGCAGTTACTCGGGGCGGGGGGTCTACTACACCTTC
D: -; V: TRBV7-2; size: -; J: TRBJ2-3; CDR3: CASPQRGTDTQYF; DNA: TGTGCCAGCCCGCAGCGGGGCACAGATACGCAGTATTTT
D: TRBD2; V: TRBV5-1; size: -; J: TRBJ2-5; CDR3: CASSPLAGRETQYF; DNA: TGCGCCAGCAGTCCCCTAGCGGGGAGAGAGACCCAGTACTTC
D: -; V: TRBV7-9; size: -; J: TRBJ2-3; CDR3: CASSPRAFTDTQYF; DNA: TGTGCCAGCAGCCCCCGCGCGTTTACAGATACGCAGTATTTT
D: TRBD2; V: TRBV10-3; size: -; J: TRBJ2-1; CDR3: CAISDPMTSGSYNEQFF; DNA: TGTGCCATCAGTGACCCAATGACTAGCGGGAGCTACAATGAGCAGTTCTTC
D: -; V: TRBV5-1; size: once; J: TRBJ2-1; CDR3: CASSLEQGGYNEQFF; DNA: TGCGCCAGCAGCTTGGAACAGGGTGGGTACAATGAGCAGTTCTTC
D: -; V: TRBV14; size: once; J: TRBJ2-6; CDR3: CASSRAGGANVLTF; DNA: TGTGCCAGCAGCCGGGCTGGTGGGGCCAACGTCCTGACTTTC
D: TRBD2; V: TRBV7-9; size: -; J: TRBJ2-4; CDR3: CASSLTAGGPKNIQYF; DNA: TGTGCCAGCAGCTTAACGGCGGGGGGGCCCAAGAACATTCAGTACTTC
D: TRBD2; V: TRBV7-3; size: -; J: TRBJ2-2; CDR3: CASSFLAGGANTGELFF; DNA: TGTGCCAGCAGCTTTCTAGCGGGGGGAGCGAACACCGGGGAGCTGTTTTTT
D: TRBD1; V: TRBV5-6; size: -; J: TRBJ1-2; CDR3: CASSLGQNYGYTF; DNA: TGTGCCAGCAGCCTGGGACAGAACTATGGCTACACCTTC
D: TRBD1; V: TRBV7-9; size: -; J: TRBJ1-4; CDR3: CASSAWGQGGEKLFF; DNA: TGTGCCAGCAGCGCCTGGGGACAGGGGGGTGAAAAACTGTTTTTT
D: -; V: TRBV9; size: few; J: TRBJ2-5; CDR3: CASSPGVTKETQYF; DNA: TGTGCCAGCAGCCCAGGGGTAACCAAAGAGACCCAGTACTTC
D: TRBD1; V: TRBV27; size: -; J: TRBJ2-3; CDR3: CASSVRGRHTDTQYF; DNA: TGTGCCAGCAGTGTTAGGGGGCGCCACACAGATACGCAGTATTTT
D: TRBD1; V: TRBV15; size: -; J: TRBJ2-7; CDR3: CATSKRSRQGATYEQYF; DNA: TGTGCCACCAGCAAGAGATCCCGACAGGGGGCCACCTACGAGCAGTACTTC
D: TRBD2; V: TRBV2; size: -; J: TRBJ2-1; CDR3: CASTSSGRAFQNEQFF; DNA: TGTGCCAGCACTAGTAGCGGGAGGGCGTTTCAGAATGAGCAGTTCTTC
D: -; V: TRBV19; size: -; J: TRBJ2-1; CDR3: CASSIVEFYNEQFF; DNA: TGTGCCAGTAGTATTGTTGAGTTCTACAATGAGCAGTTCTTC
D: -; V: TRBV6-1; size: -; J: TRBJ2-7; CDR3: CASSEAMSPSYEQYF; DNA: TGTGCCAGCAGTGAAGCCATGAGTCCTTCCTACGAGCAGTACTTC
D: -; V: TRBV6-6; size: once; J: TRBJ2-1; CDR3: CASSYGRGGSYNEQFF; DNA: TGTGCCAGCAGTTACGGTAGGGGGGGGTCCTACAATGAGCAGTTCTTC
D: TRBD1; V: TRBV6-5; size: -; J: TRBJ1-2; CDR3: CAARTGGLTYGYTF; DNA: TGTGCCGCCCGGACAGGGGGCCTGACATATGGCTACACCTTC